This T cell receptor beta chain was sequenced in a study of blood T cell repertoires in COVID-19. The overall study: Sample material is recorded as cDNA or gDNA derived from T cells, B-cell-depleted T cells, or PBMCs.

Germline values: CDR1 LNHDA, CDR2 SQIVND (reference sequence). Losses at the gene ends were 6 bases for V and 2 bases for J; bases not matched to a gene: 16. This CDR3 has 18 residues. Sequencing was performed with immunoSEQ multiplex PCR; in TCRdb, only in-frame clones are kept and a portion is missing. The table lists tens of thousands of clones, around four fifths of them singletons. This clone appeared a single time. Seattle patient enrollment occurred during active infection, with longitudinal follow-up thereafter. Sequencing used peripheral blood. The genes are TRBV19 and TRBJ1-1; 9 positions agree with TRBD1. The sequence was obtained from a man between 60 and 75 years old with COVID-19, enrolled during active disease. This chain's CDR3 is CASRINLGTGKLNTEAFF. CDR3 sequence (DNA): TGTGCCAGTAGGATAAACCTAGGGACAGGGAAATTAAACACTGAAGCTTTCTTT.